The 8 T cell receptor beta chains presented below share a single source sample, sequenced in a study of blood T cells in healthy people across ages. Sample-barcoded 5' priming and a J-beta primer mix drove a second PCR of about 6 to 12 cycles. TCRdb redid the calling of the 5' RACE reads with MiXCR, one entry per CDR3 protein. The sample shows about a million distinct CDR3 sequences, 35% to 45% of them seen only once. The sample consisted of blood. The source of these receptors is a man aged 18 to 30 in good health.

This clonotype has only a few counts. In DNA, the CDR3 is TGCGCCAGCAGCCAAGACAGCCAGGATTCTAGGAATGAGCAGTTCTTC. Translation gives CASSQDSQDSRNEQFF. The chain links TRBV4-3 to TRBJ2-1; D gene ambiguous. The germline V gene encodes CDR1 LGHNA and CDR2 YSLEER. The CDR3 length is 16 residues. Trimming took off 0 bases at V and 7 bases at J, with 16 bases between the two ends.

The chain carries TRBV12-3 or TRBV12-4 and TRBJ2-3; no definite D call. The CDR3 contains 10 residues. The CDR3, as DNA: TGTACCACCGTAACAGATACGCAGTATTTT. It yields the protein CTTVTDTQYF.

The rearrangement joins TRBV20-1 to TRBJ2-5; no clear D. CDR3 length: 11 residues. Germline V lookup: CDR1 DFQATT, CDR2 SNEGSKA (reference sequence). The CDR3 bases are TGCACCCCGGACGGAAAAAATGAGCAGTACTTC. The encoded protein is CTPDGKNEQYF.

This chain joins TRBV5-4 and TRBJ2-1, with 8 positions matching TRBD2. V lost 4 bases, J lost 6 bases, and 12 bases stayed unmatched. Germline V CDR1 and CDR2: SGHNT, YYREEE (reference sequence). This CDR3 comprises 16 residues. The CDR3: CASSRVPGLVSNEQFF. DNA for the CDR3: TGTGCCAGCAGCCGCGTTCCGGGACTAGTCTCCAATGAGCAGTTCTTC.

This chain connects TRBV20-1 to TRBJ2-3; TRBD2 matches 13 bases. Germline CDR1 reads DFQATT; CDR2 reads SNEGSKA (reference sequence). There are 18 residues in the CDR3. J lost 0 bases, V lost 7 bases, and 13 bases had no gene match. The CDR3 bases are TGCAGTGAACTGGAGCCGGGACTAGCGGGGCCTAGCACAGATACGCAGTATTTT. It yields the protein CSELEPGLAGPSTDTQYF.

The chain uses TRBV6-2 or TRBV6-3 and TRBJ2-2, with D perhaps matching TRBD2 (5 bases). V lost 7 bases to trimming and J lost 3 bases, with 12 bases between them. The CDR3 totals 14 residues. CDR1 and CDR2 (germline): MNHEY, SVGEGT. The CDR3, as DNA: TGTGCCAGCACCCTAGGACTCCACACCGGGGAGCTGTTTTTT. Residues: CASTLGLHTGELFF.

CDR3 bases: TGCGCCAGCAGTCCCCAGGCGACTAGCGGGGGAGGGGATACGCAGTATTTT. Translation: CASSPQATSGGGDTQYF. The chain joins TRBV4-3 to TRBJ2-3; 12 bases line up with TRBD2. Germline V CDR1 and CDR2: LGHNA, YSLEER. With V trimmed by 6 bases and J by 6 bases, 13 bases remained unmatched. CDR3 length equals 17 residues.

The chain recombines TRBV7-9 with TRBJ1-5, with D uncertain. CDR1 is SEHNR and CDR2 is FQNEAQ in the germline V gene (reference sequence). The CDR3 extends over 12 amino acids. With 5 bases removed from V and 5 bases from J, the gap between germline ends came to 7 bases. The chain's CDR3 is CASSPPDQPQHF. The CDR3 bases are TGTGCCAGCAGCCCACCAGATCAGCCCCAGCATTTT. Full variable domain (outside the CDR3, taken from reference TRBV7-9 and TRBJ1-5): DTGVSQNPRHKITKRGQNVTFRCDPISEHNRLYWYRQTLGQGPEFLTYFQNEAQLEKSRLLSDRFSAERPKGSFSTLEIQRTEQGDSAMYLCASSPPDQPQHFGDGTRLSIL.